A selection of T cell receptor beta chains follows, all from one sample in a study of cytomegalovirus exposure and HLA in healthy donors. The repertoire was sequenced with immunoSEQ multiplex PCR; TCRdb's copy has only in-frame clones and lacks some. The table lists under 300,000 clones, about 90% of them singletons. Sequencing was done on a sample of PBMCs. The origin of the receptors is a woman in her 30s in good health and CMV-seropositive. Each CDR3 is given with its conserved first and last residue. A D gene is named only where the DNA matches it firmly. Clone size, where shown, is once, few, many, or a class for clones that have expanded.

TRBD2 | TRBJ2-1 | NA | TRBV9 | TGTGCCAGCAGCGTAGCCGGCGGGAGGGCCCTGGGCCCCAATGAGCAGTTCTTC | CASSVAGGRALGPNEQFF
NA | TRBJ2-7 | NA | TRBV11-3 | TGTGCCAGCACGAGGGAAGGAGAAGGTGTTTACGAGCAGTACTTC | CASTREGEGVYEQYF
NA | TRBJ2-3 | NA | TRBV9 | TGTGCCAGCAGCCCCCTTGCGGGCTCGGGTGTGCAGTATTTT | CASSPLAGSGVQYF
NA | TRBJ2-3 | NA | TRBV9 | TGTGCCAGCAGCGCCCGTCTAGTTTCCGATACGCAGTATTTT | CASSARLVSDTQYF
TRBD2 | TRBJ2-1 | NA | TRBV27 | TGTGCCAGCAGTTTATGGGGGGGGAGCTCCTACAATGAGCAGTTCTTC | CASSLWGGSSYNEQFF
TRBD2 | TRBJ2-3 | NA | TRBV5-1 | TGCGCCAGCAGGTCTAGCGGGAGAAGCTTTGCGGCAGATACGCAGTATTTT | CASRSSGRSFAADTQYF
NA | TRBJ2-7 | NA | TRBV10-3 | TGTGCCATCACCGAAACAGGGTCGAGCACCTACGAGCAGTACTTC | CAITETGSSTYEQYF
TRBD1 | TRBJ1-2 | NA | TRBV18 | TGTGCCAGCTCACCACCGATGCGGCAGGGGGCGAAAGGCTACACCTTC | CASSPPMRQGAKGYTF
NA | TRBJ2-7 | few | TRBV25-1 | TGTGCCAGCAGTGAAAGGGGCATGACCCCGGGGGAATACGAGCAGTACTTC | CASSERGMTPGEYEQYF
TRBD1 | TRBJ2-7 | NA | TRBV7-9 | TGTGCCAGCAGCTTTGGGACAGGGGGCTTCGAGCAGTACTTC | CASSFGTGGFEQYF
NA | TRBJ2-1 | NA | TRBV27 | TGTGCCAGCAGTTTAAAGGGGCCTCTTTTAAGCTCCTACAATGAGCAGTTCTTC | CASSLKGPLLSSYNEQFF
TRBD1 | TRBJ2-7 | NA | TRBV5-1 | TGCGCCAGCAGCAGGGACAGAGAAAGCTCCTACGAGCAGTACTTC | CASSRDRESSYEQYF
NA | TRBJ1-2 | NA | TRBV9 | TGTGCCAGCAGCGCCTTGGCGGGATATGGGGGCTACACCTTC | CASSALAGYGGYTF
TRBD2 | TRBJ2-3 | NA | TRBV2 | TGTGCCAGCCTCCTGAGGAGCGGGAGTTCAGATACGCAGTATTTT | CASLLRSGSSDTQYF
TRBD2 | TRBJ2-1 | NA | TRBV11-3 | TGTGCCAGCAGCTCAAAGGGCAGCGGGAGGGGTTACAATGAGCAGTTCTTC | CASSSKGSGRGYNEQFF
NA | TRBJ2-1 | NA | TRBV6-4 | TGTGCCAGCAGCCCCGGGCAGCGGCCCTACAATGAGCAGTTCTTC | CASSPGQRPYNEQFF
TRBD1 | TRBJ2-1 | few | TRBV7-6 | TGTGCCAGCAGCTTAGTTCCGGGACAGGGTTGGGATGAGCAGTTCTTC | CASSLVPGQGWDEQFF
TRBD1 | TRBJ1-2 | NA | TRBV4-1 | TGCGCCAGCAGCCAAGACGGACAGGGGAATGGCTACACCTTC | CASSQDGQGNGYTF
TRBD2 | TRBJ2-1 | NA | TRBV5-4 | TGTGCCAGCAGCACCGGGGGGGCTAGCGGATACAATGAGCAGTTCTTC | CASSTGGASGYNEQFF
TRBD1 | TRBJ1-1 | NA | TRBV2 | TGTGCCAGCAGCAAACTTTCGACAGGGGGCACTGAAGCTTTCTTT | CASSKLSTGGTEAFF
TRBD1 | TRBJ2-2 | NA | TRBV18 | TGTGCCAGCTCACTTCAAATGGGACAGGGGGCGTCCGGGGAGCTGTTTTTT | CASSLQMGQGASGELFF
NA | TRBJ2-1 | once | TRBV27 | TGTGCCAGCAGCCCAGGGAGCGGGTATGAGCAGTTCTTC | CASSPGSGYEQFF